These T cell receptor beta chains were read from a single sample in a study of glioma-infiltrating T cells after dendritic cell vaccination. Data came from immunoSEQ multiplex PCR; TCRdb stores just in-frame clones and leaves some out. The repertoire consists of under 100,000 clones, with around 85% occurring once and the leading ten covering 2.5% to 3%. Specimen: blood, collected before dendritic cell vaccination. These receptors were collected from a human donor with glioblastoma. CDR3s include the opening cysteine and the closing phenylalanine or tryptophan. D genes are given only for firm matches. The size of a clone is reported for some rows only, either as once, few or many, or as a class for expanded clones.

CDR3: CASSYSGAGESEQFF
DNA: TGTGCCAGCAGTTACTCGGGAGCAGGGGAGAGTGAGCAGTTCTTC
size: NA
V: TRBV6-5
D: NA
J: TRBJ2-1

CDR3: CAWSVGTGWYEQYF
DNA: TGTGCCTGGAGTGTCGGGACAGGGTGGTACGAGCAGTACTTC
size: NA
V: TRBV30
D: TRBD1
J: TRBJ2-7

CDR3: CASSQGGSGWETQYF
DNA: TGCGCCAGCAGCCAAGGTGGTAGCGGGTGGGAGACCCAGTACTTC
size: NA
V: TRBV4-1
D: TRBD2
J: TRBJ2-5

CDR3: CASGRASSYTGELFF
DNA: TGTGCCAGCGGGAGGGCTAGCTCATACACCGGGGAGCTGTTTTTT
size: NA
V: TRBV2
D: TRBD2
J: TRBJ2-2

CDR3: CASSRDSMNTEAFF
DNA: TGTGCCAGCAGTAGGGACAGTATGAACACTGAAGCTTTCTTT
size: NA
V: TRBV6-5
D: TRBD1
J: TRBJ1-1

CDR3: CASSPGTGTDTQYF
DNA: TGTGCCAGCAGCCCTGGGACAGGCACAGATACGCAGTATTTT
size: NA
V: TRBV7-9
D: TRBD1
J: TRBJ2-3

CDR3: CASSPTGYQPQHF
DNA: TGTGCCAGCTCACCTACAGGGTATCAGCCCCAGCATTTT
size: NA
V: TRBV18
D: NA
J: TRBJ1-5

CDR3: CASSLGGGRSYEQYF
DNA: TGTGCCAGCAGCTTAGGGGGAGGCAGATCCTACGAGCAGTACTTC
size: NA
V: TRBV7-3
D: NA
J: TRBJ2-7

CDR3: CASSLASGRANEQYF
DNA: TGTGCCAGCAGCTTAGCTAGCGGGAGGGCCAACGAGCAGTACTTC
size: once
V: TRBV7-9
D: TRBD2
J: TRBJ2-7

CDR3: CASSRASGGYEQYF
DNA: TGTGCCAGCAGCCGAGCTAGCGGGGGTTACGAGCAGTACTTC
size: NA
V: TRBV6-5
D: TRBD2
J: TRBJ2-7

CDR3: CSVDRGEEKLFF
DNA: TGCAGCGTTGACAGGGGAGAAGAAAAACTGTTTTTT
size: NA
V: TRBV29-1
D: NA
J: TRBJ1-4

CDR3: CASSLTSGRRSGELFF
DNA: TGTGCCAGCAGCCTGACTAGCGGGAGGAGAAGTGGGGAGCTGTTTTTT
size: NA
V: TRBV7-9
D: TRBD2
J: TRBJ2-2

CDR3: CASSLELAGAFTGELFF
DNA: TGCGCCAGCAGCTTGGAACTAGCGGGAGCGTTCACCGGGGAGCTGTTTTTT
size: NA
V: TRBV5-1
D: TRBD2
J: TRBJ2-2